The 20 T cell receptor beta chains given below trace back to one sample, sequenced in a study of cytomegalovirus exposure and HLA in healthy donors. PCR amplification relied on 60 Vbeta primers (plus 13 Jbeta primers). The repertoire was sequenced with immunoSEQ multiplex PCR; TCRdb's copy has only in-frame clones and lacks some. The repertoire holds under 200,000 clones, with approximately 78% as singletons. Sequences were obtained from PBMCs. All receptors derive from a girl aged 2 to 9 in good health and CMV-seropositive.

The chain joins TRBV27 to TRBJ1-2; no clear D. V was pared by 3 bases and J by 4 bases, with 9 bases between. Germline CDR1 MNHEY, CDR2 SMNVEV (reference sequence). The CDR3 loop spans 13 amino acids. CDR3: CASSFGPVYGYTF. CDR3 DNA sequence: TGTGCCAGCAGTTTTGGGCCAGTCTATGGCTACACCTTC.

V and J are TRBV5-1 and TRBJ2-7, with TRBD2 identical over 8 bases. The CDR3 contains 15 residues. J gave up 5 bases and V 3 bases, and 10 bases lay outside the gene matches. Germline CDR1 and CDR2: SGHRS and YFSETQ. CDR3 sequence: CASSSGGGEVNEQYF. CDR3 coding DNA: TGCGCCAGCAGCTCCGGGGGGGGCGAAGTAAACGAGCAGTACTTC.

The CDR3 spells CASLSSFSGANVLTF. CDR3 DNA: TGTGCCAGCTTATCGTCCTTTTCTGGGGCCAACGTCCTGACTTTC. The chain uses TRBV18 and TRBJ2-6; D gene uncertain. Germline assignment: CDR1 KGHSH and CDR2 LQKENI. Trimming removed 7 bases at V and 1 base at J, with 11 bases between. The CDR3 spans 15 residues.

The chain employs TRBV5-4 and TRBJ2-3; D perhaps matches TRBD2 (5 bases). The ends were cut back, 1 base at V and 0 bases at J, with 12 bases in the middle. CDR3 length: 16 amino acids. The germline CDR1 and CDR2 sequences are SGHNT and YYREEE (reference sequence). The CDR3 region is CASSLSGSRSTDTQYF. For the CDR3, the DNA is TGTGCCAGCAGCTTGTCTGGGAGTAGAAGCACAGATACGCAGTATTTT.

The DNA for the CDR3 is TGCGCCAGCAGCTACCCGGGACACGTCCCTTTAGAAAAACTGTTTTTT. This codes for CASSYPGHVPLEKLFF. This chain uses TRBV5-1 with TRBJ1-4; maybe TRBD1 (6 bases). The CDR3 is 16 amino acids. V dropped 3 bases and J dropped 8 bases, with 20 bases sitting between them. Germline-derived CDR1 and CDR2 are SGHRS and YFSETQ.

Here the CDR3 reads CASSQVGLAGYEQYF. DNA for the CDR3: TGCGCCAGCAGCCAAGTGGGCCTAGCGGGATACGAGCAGTACTTC. This chain connects TRBV4-1 to TRBJ2-7; 9 bases fit TRBD2. Germline V gives CDR1 MGHRA, CDR2 YSYEKL. V gave up 1 base and J gave up 4 bases; unmatched junction bases: 5. This CDR3 is built from 15 residues.

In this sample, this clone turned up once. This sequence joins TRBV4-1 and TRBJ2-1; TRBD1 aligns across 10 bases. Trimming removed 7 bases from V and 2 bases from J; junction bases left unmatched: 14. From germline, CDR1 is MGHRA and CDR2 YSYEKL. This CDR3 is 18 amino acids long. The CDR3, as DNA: TGCGCCAGCAACCTCGTATACCGGGACAGGGGCACCTACAATGAGCAGTTCTTC. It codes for CASNLVYRDRGTYNEQFF.

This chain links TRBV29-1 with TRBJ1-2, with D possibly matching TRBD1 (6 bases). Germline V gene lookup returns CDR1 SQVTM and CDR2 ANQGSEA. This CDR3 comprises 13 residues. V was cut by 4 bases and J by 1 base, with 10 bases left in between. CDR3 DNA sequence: TGCAGCGTTGGACAGGACCTTAACTATGGCTACACCTTC. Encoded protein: CSVGQDLNYGYTF.

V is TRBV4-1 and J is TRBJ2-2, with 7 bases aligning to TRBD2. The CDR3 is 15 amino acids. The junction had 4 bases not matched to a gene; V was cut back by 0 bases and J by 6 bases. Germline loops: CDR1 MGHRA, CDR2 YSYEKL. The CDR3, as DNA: TGCGCCAGCAGCCAAGAGGGCGGGAGACCCGGGGAGCTGTTTTTT. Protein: CASSQEGGRPGELFF.

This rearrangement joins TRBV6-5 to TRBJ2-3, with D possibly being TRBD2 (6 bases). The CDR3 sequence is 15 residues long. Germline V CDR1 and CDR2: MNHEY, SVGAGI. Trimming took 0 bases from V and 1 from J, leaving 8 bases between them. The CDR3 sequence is CASSYSPGGTDTQYF. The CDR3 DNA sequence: TGTGCCAGCAGTTACTCTCCGGGGGGCACAGATACGCAGTATTTT.

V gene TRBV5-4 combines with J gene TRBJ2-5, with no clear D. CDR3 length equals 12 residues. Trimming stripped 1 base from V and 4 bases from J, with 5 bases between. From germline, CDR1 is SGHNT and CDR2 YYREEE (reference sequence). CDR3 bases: TGTGCCAGCAGCTTGCTAGGAGAGACCCAGTACTTC. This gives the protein CASSLLGETQYF.

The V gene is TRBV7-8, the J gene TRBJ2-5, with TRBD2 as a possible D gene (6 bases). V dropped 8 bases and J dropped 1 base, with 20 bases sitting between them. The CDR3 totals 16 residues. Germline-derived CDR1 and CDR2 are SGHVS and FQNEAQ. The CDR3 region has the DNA TGTGCCAGCTCATCGGGGGACGGTCCGTTCCAAGAGACCCAGTACTTC. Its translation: CASSSGDGPFQETQYF.

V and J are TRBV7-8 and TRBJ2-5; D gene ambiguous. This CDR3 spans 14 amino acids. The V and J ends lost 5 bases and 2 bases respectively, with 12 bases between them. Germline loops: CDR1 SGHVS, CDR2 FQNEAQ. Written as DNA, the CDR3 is TGTGCCAGCAGCCAAATGACTGGGCAAGAGACCCAGTACTTC. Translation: CASSQMTGQETQYF.

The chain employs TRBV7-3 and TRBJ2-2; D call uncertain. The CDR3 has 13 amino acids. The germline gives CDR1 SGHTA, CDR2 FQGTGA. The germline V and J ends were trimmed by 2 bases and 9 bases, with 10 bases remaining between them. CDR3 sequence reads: CASSLSGGRELFF. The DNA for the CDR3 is TGTGCCAGCAGCTTATCCGGCGGCAGGGAGCTGTTTTTT.

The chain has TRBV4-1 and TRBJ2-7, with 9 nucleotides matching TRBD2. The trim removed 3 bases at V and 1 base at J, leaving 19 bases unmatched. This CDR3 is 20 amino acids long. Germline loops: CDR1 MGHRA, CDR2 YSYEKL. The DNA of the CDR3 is TGCGCCAGCAGCCAGCCTGACAAGCGTAGCGGGAGAGACGGGTCCTACGAGCAGTACTTC. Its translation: CASSQPDKRSGRDGSYEQYF.

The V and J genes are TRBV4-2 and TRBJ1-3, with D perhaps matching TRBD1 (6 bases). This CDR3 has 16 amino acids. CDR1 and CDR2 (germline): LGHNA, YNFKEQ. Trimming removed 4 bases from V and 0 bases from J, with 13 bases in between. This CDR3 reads CASSLTGRGSGNTIYF. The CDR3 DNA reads TGTGCCAGCAGCCTTACAGGGAGGGGCTCTGGAAACACCATATATTTT.

The CDR3 DNA reads TGCGCCAGCAGCATTAACGGGAGAGGCTACGAGCAGTACTTC. This codes for CASSINGRGYEQYF. This rearrangement joins TRBV5-1 to TRBJ2-7, with a tentative D call TRBD2 (6 bases). Trimming left V 4 bases short and J 3 bases short, with 14 bases between. Per the germline V gene, CDR1 is SGHRS and CDR2 is YFSETQ. The CDR3 sequence is 14 residues long.

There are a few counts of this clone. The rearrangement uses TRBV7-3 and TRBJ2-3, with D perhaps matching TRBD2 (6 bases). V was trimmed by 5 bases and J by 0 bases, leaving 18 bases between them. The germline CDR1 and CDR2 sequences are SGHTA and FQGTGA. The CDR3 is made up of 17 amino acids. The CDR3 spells CASSPPGSATSTDTQYF. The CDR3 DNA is TGTGCCAGCAGCCCGCCCGGGAGCGCCACTAGCACAGATACGCAGTATTTT.

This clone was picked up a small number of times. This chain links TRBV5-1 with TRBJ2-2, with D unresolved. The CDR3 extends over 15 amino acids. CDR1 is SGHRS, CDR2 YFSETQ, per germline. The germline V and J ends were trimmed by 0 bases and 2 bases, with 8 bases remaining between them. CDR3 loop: CASSLGGLNTGELFF. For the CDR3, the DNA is TGCGCCAGCAGCTTGGGTGGGCTCAACACCGGGGAGCTGTTTTTT.

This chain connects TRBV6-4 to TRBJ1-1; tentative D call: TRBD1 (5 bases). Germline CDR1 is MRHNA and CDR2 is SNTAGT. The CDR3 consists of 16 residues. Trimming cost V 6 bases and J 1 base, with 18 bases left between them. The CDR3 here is CASRTLWRGPNTEAFF. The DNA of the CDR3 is TGTGCCAGCAGGACCTTATGGAGGGGCCCGAACACTGAAGCTTTCTTT.